This passage covers 10 T cell receptor beta chains from one sample sequenced in a study of T cells after yellow fever vaccination. In TCRdb, the 5' RACE reads were re-called with MiXCR into one record per CDR3 protein. The sample comprises some 200,000 distinct CDR3 sequences, approximately 3.2% of which are singletons, and under 3.5% rests with the top ten. Material: CD4+ T cells sorted from PBMCs, obtained 10 days after the yellow fever booster vaccination. Source of these receptors: a man younger than 30 who received the YFV17D yellow fever vaccine.

This clonotype was seen a few times. The chain links TRBV11-2 to TRBJ1-2; D not resolved. This CDR3 comprises 12 residues. V was pared by 5 bases and J by 5 bases, with 9 bases between. Germline V gene sequence: CDR1 SGHAT, CDR2 FQNNGV. CDR3 nucleotide sequence: TGTGCCAGCAGCGCCTATGAGTATGGCTACACCTTC. Protein: CASSAYEYGYTF. Complete variable domain (other parts from reference TRBV11-2 and TRBJ1-2): EAGVAQSPRYKIIEKRQSVAFWCNPISGHATLYWYQQILGQGPKLLIQFQNNGVVDDSQLPKDRFSAERLKGVDSTLKIQPAKLEDSAVYLCASSAYEYGYTFGSGTRLTVV.

This clonotype turned up a few times. This chain links TRBV7-2 with TRBJ2-7, with 10 bases lining up with TRBD1. Germline lookup yields CDR1 SGHTA and CDR2 FQGNSA. The CDR3 is made up of 15 amino acids. This CDR3 is CASSSTTPGQGSFNV. CDR3 nucleotide sequence: TGTGCCAGCAGCTCTACGACTCCGGGACAGGGGTCTTTCAACGTC.

There are many counts of this clonotype. V gene TRBV6-6 combines with J gene TRBJ2-1; no firm D call. CDR3 size: 14 residues. Germline V gene data show CDR1 as MNHNY and CDR2 as SVGAGI (reference sequence). V was clipped by 2 bases and J by 5 bases, with 10 bases between them. CDR3 loop: CASSYKDGNNEQFF. In nucleotides, the CDR3 is TGTGCCAGCAGTTACAAAGACGGCAACAATGAGCAGTTCTTC.

This clonotype was observed many times. V gene TRBV29-1 combines with J gene TRBJ2-1; 8 nucleotides align to TRBD1. The length of the CDR3 is 14 residues. J gave up 9 bases and V 6 bases, and 13 bases lay outside the gene matches. The germline V gene encodes CDR1 SQVTM and CDR2 ANQGSEA. DNA of the CDR3: TGCAGCGTCAAGTCAGGGGGCATCAAGGGTGAGCAGTTCTTC. It yields the protein CSVKSGGIKGEQFF.

The chain carries TRBV7-2 and TRBJ1-6; D ambiguous. There are 15 residues in the CDR3. CDR1 is SGHTA and CDR2 is FQGNSA in the germline V gene. Trimming removed 0 bases at V and 13 bases at J, with 16 bases between. The CDR3 loop reads CASSLAGRELNPLHF. The CDR3 coding sequence is TGTGCCAGCAGCTTAGCCGGACGCGAATTGAACCCCCTCCACTTT.

In this sample, this clonotype turned up many times. This chain uses TRBV12-3 or TRBV12-4 with TRBJ1-4; D ambiguous. The CDR3 runs to 14 residues. V was shortened by 3 bases and J by 5 bases, with 10 bases between the two germline ends. The CDR3 DNA follows: TGTGCCAGCAGTTTCCAGGAGATAAATGAAAAACTGTTTTTT. It yields the protein CASSFQEINEKLFF.

This clonotype was recorded many times. V usage is TRBV20-1 and J usage is TRBJ1-2, with TRBD1 as a possible D gene (5 bases). This CDR3 comprises 13 residues. V was pared by 3 bases and J by 3 bases, with 11 bases between. Germline V lookup: CDR1 DFQATT, CDR2 SNEGSKA (reference sequence). CDR3 amino acids: CSASRGADYGYTF. The CDR3 region has the DNA TGCAGTGCTAGCCGTGGGGCAGACTATGGCTACACCTTC.

The chain uses TRBV7-8 and TRBJ1-6; possibly TRBD1 for D (5 bases). Germline V gives CDR1 SGHVS, CDR2 FQNEAQ. The CDR3 has 13 amino acids. The V and J ends lost 5 bases and 11 bases respectively, with 13 bases between them. CDR3 nucleotides: TGTGCCAGCAGCCCATCGGGGCTTGCACCCCTCCACTTT. As protein: CASSPSGLAPLHF.

This clonotype was observed a few times. CDR3 sequence reads: CASSYLRRDRSVRGYGYTF. Here the CDR3 DNA reads TGTGCCAGCAGCTACCTAAGGAGGGACAGGTCGGTGAGGGGCTATGGCTACACCTTC. The chain has TRBV7-2 and TRBJ1-2, with TRBD1 matching 8 bases. CDR1 and CDR2 from the germline V gene are SGHTA and FQGNSA. The CDR3 is 19 residues long. Losses at the gene ends were 4 bases for V and 4 bases for J; bases not matched to a gene: 20. The full variable domain, completed using reference TRBV7-2 and TRBJ1-2, is GAGVSQSPSNKVTEKGKDVELRCDPISGHTALYWYRQSLGQGLEFLIYFQGNSAPDKSGLPSDRFSAERTGGSVSTLTIQRTQQEDSAVYLCASSYLRRDRSVRGYGYTFGSGTRLTVV.

In this sample, this clonotype turned up many times. The chain is built from TRBV27 and TRBJ2-2; 9 bases match TRBD2. The junction had 6 bases not matched to a gene; V was cut back by 6 bases and J by 4 bases. The germline gives CDR1 MNHEY, CDR2 SMNVEV (reference sequence). This CDR3 contains 15 residues. CDR3 DNA sequence: TGTGCCAGCAGGTTGCGGGGGGGCCTCACCGGGGAGCTGTTTTTT. This codes for CASRLRGGLTGELFF.